The rows below give T cell receptor beta chains drawn from one sample of a study of shared T cell receptors in the human thymus. Repertoires were generated with immunoSEQ multiplex PCR, while TCRdb's copy carries only in-frame clones and drops some. The table records hundreds of thousands of clones, approximately 89% of them present only once. The same data also went into a second study, on human thymus T cells.

Sequencing was done on a sample of thymocytes. These receptors were obtained from a boy under two years old with a congenital heart defect. The CDR3 runs from the conserved cysteine through the conserved F or W. D genes are given only for firm matches.

D gene: .; J gene: TRBJ2-3; V gene: TRBV6-6; CDR3 protein: CASSYSGVGCTDTQYF
D gene: .; J gene: TRBJ1-4; V gene: TRBV5-6; CDR3 protein: CASSLLRANEKLFF
D gene: TRBD1; J gene: TRBJ2-5; V gene: TRBV4-3; CDR3 protein: CASSPNRDRGEETQYF
D gene: .; J gene: TRBJ1-4; V gene: TRBV5-1; CDR3 protein: CASSGAGEEKLFF
D gene: .; J gene: TRBJ1-5; V gene: TRBV23-1; CDR3 protein: CASLPGSNQPQHF
D gene: TRBD2; J gene: TRBJ2-5; V gene: TRBV15; CDR3 protein: CATSRDGVSGGEVGETQYF
D gene: TRBD2; J gene: TRBJ2-3; V gene: TRBV9; CDR3 protein: CASSLTSGGTDTQYF
D gene: .; J gene: TRBJ2-3; V gene: TRBV29-1; CDR3 protein: CSVPPRTSTDTQYF
D gene: .; J gene: TRBJ1-2; V gene: TRBV9; CDR3 protein: CASSVGGRGYTF
D gene: TRBD1; J gene: TRBJ2-7; V gene: TRBV14; CDR3 protein: CASSQSRTGYEQYF
D gene: .; J gene: TRBJ2-7; V gene: TRBV7-9; CDR3 protein: CASSLDRRNHWEQYF
D gene: TRBD2; J gene: TRBJ2-3; V gene: TRBV9; CDR3 protein: CASRASGSTDTQYF
D gene: TRBD1; J gene: TRBJ1-2; V gene: TRBV4-1; CDR3 protein: CASSQDLTGGSYGYTF
D gene: TRBD2; J gene: TRBJ2-3; V gene: TRBV19; CDR3 protein: CASSTPSGTSTDTQYF
D gene: TRBD2; J gene: TRBJ2-7; V gene: TRBV4-3; CDR3 protein: CASSQGGFRTSPYEQYF
D gene: TRBD1; J gene: TRBJ2-1; V gene: TRBV4-1; CDR3 protein: CASSQETGGQFF
D gene: TRBD2; J gene: TRBJ2-3; V gene: TRBV9; CDR3 protein: CASSVDPSGIRDTQYF
D gene: .; J gene: TRBJ1-5; V gene: TRBV5-8; CDR3 protein: CATQMGADTGRGNQPQHF
D gene: TRBD1; J gene: TRBJ1-2; V gene: TRBV4-1; CDR3 protein: CASSQADRGIYGYTF
D gene: .; J gene: TRBJ2-3; V gene: TRBV9; CDR3 protein: CASSDAQRASTDTQYF
D gene: TRBD2; J gene: TRBJ2-5; V gene: TRBV6-1; CDR3 protein: CASSEAIRGGCDVEETQYF
D gene: TRBD2; J gene: TRBJ2-1; V gene: TRBV6-5; CDR3 protein: CASSSPTSGSANEQFF
D gene: TRBD2; J gene: TRBJ2-1; V gene: TRBV15; CDR3 protein: CATSRGDRGLAGRSNEQFF
D gene: .; J gene: TRBJ1-4; V gene: TRBV6-6; CDR3 protein: CASSYGGGVSEKLFF
D gene: TRBD2; J gene: TRBJ2-3; V gene: TRBV4-3; CDR3 protein: CASSQDTGTSGETDTQYF
D gene: .; J gene: TRBJ2-6; V gene: TRBV12-5; CDR3 protein: CASVPLASGANVLTF
D gene: .; J gene: TRBJ1-2; V gene: TRBV28; CDR3 protein: CASSPTRGGYGYTF
D gene: .; J gene: TRBJ2-1; V gene: TRBV5-1; CDR3 protein: CASRQSPTDEQFF
D gene: TRBD1; J gene: TRBJ2-7; V gene: TRBV28; CDR3 protein: CASSLGTGSYEQYF